This TCR beta chain was retrieved from a study of cytomegalovirus exposure and HLA in healthy donors. Findings and caveats of the study: The sole available immune exposure information was CMV serostatus. Some V segments could not be told apart, so they were left out, TRBV6-2 and TRBV6-3 among them. In a later analysis, at a false discovery rate of 0.05, under 20,000 TCR beta sequences were associated with HLA alleles.

A word on this clone: Antigen unknown.

The PCR contained 60 Vbeta and 13 Jbeta primers. Some clones are missing from TCRdb's copy, which holds only in-frame ones; the method was immunoSEQ multiplex PCR. Of 180,000 or so clones in the sample, 75% to 85% were seen once. The CDR3 consists of 15 residues. The germline V gene has CDR1 GTSNPN and CDR2 SVGIG (reference sequence). V lost 2 bases to trimming and J lost 0 bases, with 12 bases between them. The V and J genes are TRBV30 and TRBJ2-3, with a possible D match to TRBD1 (5 bases). This clonotype originated in a man aged 18-30 years in good health and CMV-seronegative. Source material: PBMCs. CDR3 nucleotide sequence: TGTGCCTGGAGTAACCAGGGCCTTAGCACAGATACGCAGTATTTT. This sequence encodes CAWSNQGLSTDTQYF.